This T cell receptor beta chain is drawn from a study of blood T cell repertoires in COVID-19. The wider study: Nucleic acid was either cDNA or gDNA, and it came from T cells, B-cell-depleted T cells, or PBMCs.

TCRdb keeps only in-frame clones here, not all; method: immunoSEQ multiplex PCR. The profile shows about 200,000 clones, roughly nine tenths of them singletons. CDR1 and CDR2 (germline): SGDLS, YYNGEE. The CDR3 runs to 14 residues. V was shortened by 0 bases and J by 2 bases, with 9 bases between the two germline ends. The chain is built from TRBV9 and TRBJ2-7; D might be TRBD2 (5 bases). Source material: peripheral blood. The receptor's source is a woman aged 70-85 years with acute or convalescent COVID-19. The CDR3 region is CASSVGGEPYEQYF. In DNA form, the CDR3 reads TGTGCCAGCAGCGTAGGTGGGGAGCCCTACGAGCAGTACTTC.